This T cell receptor beta chain originates from a study of T cell repertoires in cytomegalovirus infection. Background on the study: Shared public TCR beta signatures pointed to both CMV infection and a matching HLA type.

TCRdb reprocessed the reads with MiXCR, giving one entry per CDR3 protein. The sample carries about 600,000 distinct CDR3 sequences, 20% to 30% recorded once. The CDR3 length is 13 residues. The germline gives CDR1 DFQATT, CDR2 SNEGSKA (reference sequence). The ends were cut back, 2 bases at V and 4 bases at J, with 8 bases in the middle. Study results and caveats: Identification of carriers of CMV plus the relevant HLA was performed using cumulative public TCR beta family frequency. The study found HLA-C-restricted CMV-specific TCR beta clonotypes dominating the ex vivo response.

For this clonotype: What it recognizes is unknown.

This clonotype originated in a human donor in good health (CMV status not recorded). Some clones in this sample may be carry-over from other donors' samples. This chain connects TRBV20-1 to TRBJ2-2; either TRBD1 or TRBD2 may fit D (5 bases each). The sequencing sample was made of CD8+ T cells from PBMCs. CDR3 coding DNA: TGCAGTGCTAGACCCGGGGCCACCGGGGAGCTGTTTTTT. This encodes CSARPGATGELFF.